A single sample is the source of the 32 T cell receptor beta chains below, sequenced in a study of CD8 T cells in ankylosing spondylitis. MiXCR, run by TCRdb on the 5' RACE reads, gives a single entry per CDR3 protein. Of roughly 64,000 distinct CDR3 sequences listed, 6.2% were seen once; the top ten hold around 5%. The source material was synovial fluid, either unsorted or a sorted T cell fraction (not recorded which). These receptors all come from a male donor with ankylosing spondylitis.

This clonotype was recorded at least ten times. This sequence joins TRBV28 and TRBJ2-1; TRBD1 matches 9 bases. The CDR3 length is 16 residues. Germline lookup yields CDR1 MDHEN and CDR2 SYDVKM. V gave up 6 bases and J gave up 3 bases; unmatched junction bases: 9. CDR3 amino acids: CASRAMGQGNYNEQFF. CDR3 nucleotides: TGTGCCAGCAGGGCTATGGGACAGGGTAACTACAATGAGCAGTTCTTC.

The sample holds many counts of this clonotype. The genes are TRBV20-1 and TRBJ1-5, with D unresolved. The CDR3 contains 14 residues. The germline V gene encodes CDR1 DFQATT and CDR2 SNEGSKA (reference sequence). Between the trimmed V and J ends, which lost 1 base and 7 bases, there was a span of 14 bases. CDR3 sequence reads: CSARVAPQGQPQHF. The CDR3 nucleotides are TGCAGTGCTAGAGTGGCCCCTCAAGGGCAGCCCCAGCATTTT.

This sequence joins TRBV11-1 and TRBJ2-1, with a possible D match to TRBD1 (6 bases). The CDR3 sequence is 16 residues long. V was trimmed by 3 bases and J by 3 bases, leaving 15 bases between them. In germline, CDR1 is SGHAT, CDR2 FQDESV (reference sequence). CDR3 coding DNA: TGTGCCAGCAGCTTGGGGGCTGCTAGATTCTACAATGAGCAGTTCTTC. Protein product: CASSLGAARFYNEQFF.

This clonotype was counted ten times or more. V is TRBV24-1 and J is TRBJ2-1; 10 bases are a match to TRBD1. V dropped 9 bases and J dropped 9; count of bases not matched to a gene: 10. The germline V gene encodes CDR1 KGHDR and CDR2 SFDVKD. The CDR3 spans 14 residues. CDR3 nucleotide sequence: TGTGCCACCCAATATCGACAGGGGGCAGCTGAGCAGTTCTTC. This translates into CATQYRQGAAEQFF.

This clonotype showed up many times. The CDR3, as DNA: TGTGCCAGCAGCCGGGACCCCTTTGCTATTGAGCAGTTCTTC. Translation: CASSRDPFAIEQFF. This chain connects TRBV4-2 to TRBJ2-1; D tentatively reads TRBD1 or TRBD2 (5 bases each). Germline CDR1 reads LGHNA; CDR2 reads YNFKEQ. Between the trimmed V and J ends, which lost 4 bases and 9 bases, there was a span of 16 bases. The CDR3 sequence is 14 residues long.

The table lists this clonotype with a few counts. This chain connects TRBV2 to TRBJ2-1; D is unclear. Trimming removed 1 base from V and 12 bases from J, with 19 bases in between. This CDR3 is 15 amino acids long. Germline-derived CDR1 and CDR2 are SNHLY and FYNNEI. CDR3 loop: CASSEGIGPQWGQFF. In nucleotides, the CDR3 is TGTGCCAGCAGTGAAGGGATAGGCCCCCAATGGGGGCAGTTCTTC.

Within the sample, this clonotype is medium-sized. The gene calls are TRBV28 and TRBJ2-7; the D gene is possibly TRBD1 (6 bases). Trimming left V 8 bases short and J 0 bases short, with 11 bases between. Germline V gives CDR1 MDHEN, CDR2 SYDVKM. There are 13 residues in the CDR3. CDR3 sequence reads: CASENRASYEQYF. For the CDR3, the DNA is TGTGCCAGCGAAAACAGGGCCTCCTACGAGCAGTACTTC.

In its sample, this clonotype was seen many times. The chain couples TRBV6-2 or TRBV6-3 to TRBJ1-6, with D maybe TRBD1 (5 bases). Trimming removed 4 bases at V and 7 bases at J, with 11 bases between. This CDR3 contains 14 residues. CDR1 is MNHEY, CDR2 SVGEGT, per germline. The chain's CDR3 is CASSWGRQNSPLHF. Written as DNA, the CDR3 is TGTGCCAGCAGTTGGGGACGGCAAAATTCACCCCTCCACTTT.

This clonotype was detected many times. The chain recombines TRBV28 with TRBJ2-7; D is unresolved. The CDR3 is made up of 14 amino acids. Germline CDR1 MDHEN, CDR2 SYDVKM. V was shortened by 6 bases and J by 3 bases, with 15 bases between the two germline ends. As DNA, the CDR3 is TGTGCCAGCAGGTCCCAGTCCGCCTACTACGAGCAGTACTTC. Protein product: CASRSQSAYYEQYF.

The chain links TRBV19 to TRBJ1-5, with D perhaps matching TRBD1 (5 bases). CDR1 is LNHDA, CDR2 SQIVND, per germline (reference sequence). V shed 4 bases and J shed 5 bases, with 21 bases lying between them. This CDR3 region has 17 residues. CDR3 sequence (DNA): TGTGCCAGTAGTACGGCCGGGACTCTAACACGAGATCAGCCCCAGCATTTT. Its protein product is CASSTAGTLTRDQPQHF.

This clonotype was picked up many times. The chain couples TRBV7-2 to TRBJ2-1; D not certain. The V gene's germline CDR1 is SGHTA and CDR2 FQGNSA. The CDR3 has 15 residues. V shed 2 bases and J shed 0 bases, with 8 bases lying between them. CDR3 in DNA: TGTGCCAGCAGCTTAATACACAGCTCCTACAATGAGCAGTTCTTC. This encodes CASSLIHSSYNEQFF.

This clonotype has only a few counts. This chain uses TRBV28 with TRBJ2-3; maybe TRBD1 (5 bases). CDR3 size: 14 residues. CDR1 and CDR2 (germline): MDHEN, SYDVKM. V was trimmed by 10 bases and J by 5 bases, leaving 19 bases between them. The CDR3 nucleotides are TGTGCCACCTCCCTCTGGGGCCAGCAAGATACGCAGTATTTT. Translation: CATSLWGQQDTQYF.

This clonotype was seen at least ten times. The V gene is TRBV25-1, the J gene TRBJ1-6; 9 bases align to TRBD1. The germline V gene has CDR1 MGHDK and CDR2 SYGVNS. V lost 4 bases and J lost 8; bases outside the gene matches: 9. This CDR3 has 16 amino acids. CDR3: CASSAPGTGNDSPLHF. CDR3 nucleotide sequence: TGTGCCAGCAGTGCTCCCGGGACAGGGAACGATTCACCCCTCCACTTT.

Many counts were recorded for this clonotype. This chain connects TRBV10-3 to TRBJ2-1, with 12 nucleotides matching TRBD2. The V and J ends lost 5 bases and 5 bases, in that order; junction bases with no gene match: 7. This CDR3 comprises 16 residues. Germline V gives CDR1 ENHRY, CDR2 SYGVKD. The CDR3 nucleotides are TGTGCCATCAGTACACCGGGACTAGCGGGCCACAATGAGCAGTTCTTC. This sequence encodes CAISTPGLAGHNEQFF.

In this sample, this clonotype turned up a few times. The chain couples TRBV28 to TRBJ2-3; 10 bases align to TRBD2. J was trimmed by 3 bases and V by 7 bases; bases with no gene match: 7. The CDR3 totals 15 residues. CDR1 MDHEN and CDR2 SYDVKM come from the germline V gene. CDR3 nucleotide sequence: TGTGCCAGCATCACACTAGCGGGGCGAACAGATACGCAGTATTTT. Translated: CASITLAGRTDTQYF.

The chain has TRBV5-1 and TRBJ2-7; TRBD2 matches 9 bases. V shed 4 bases and J 2 bases; nucleotides not matched to a gene: 1. This CDR3 comprises 13 residues. The V gene's germline CDR1 is SGHRS and CDR2 YFSETQ. The CDR3: CASSIAGAYEQYF. The CDR3 DNA follows: TGCGCCAGCAGCATAGCGGGAGCCTACGAGCAGTACTTC.

Only a few counts were recorded for this clonotype. This rearrangement joins TRBV29-1 to TRBJ1-3, with D perhaps matching TRBD1 (5 bases). This CDR3 contains 13 residues. Trimming removed 7 bases from V and 1 base from J, with 11 bases in between. Germline CDR1 and CDR2: SQVTM and ANQGSEA. The DNA for the CDR3 is TGCAGCGCCGACCAGGGATCTGGAAACACCATATATTTT. The encoded protein is CSADQGSGNTIYF.

There are many counts of this clonotype. This chain connects TRBV4-3 to TRBJ1-6; TRBD1 matches at 7 bases. CDR3 length equals 16 residues. The germline V gene encodes CDR1 LGHNA and CDR2 YSLEER. With V trimmed by 0 bases and J by 7 bases, 6 bases remained unmatched. CDR3: CASSQDRRGGNSPLHF. The CDR3 DNA is TGCGCCAGCAGCCAAGATCGCAGGGGGGGGAATTCACCCCTCCACTTT.

This clonotype appeared a few times. V usage is TRBV28 and J usage is TRBJ2-2; D perhaps matches TRBD2 (6 bases). This CDR3 is 14 amino acids long. V was trimmed by 7 bases and J by 4 bases, leaving 13 bases between them. Germline CDR1 is MDHEN and CDR2 is SYDVKM. The CDR3 reads CASTAGRSTGELFF. CDR3 DNA: TGTGCCAGCACTGCAGGGAGGAGCACCGGGGAGCTGTTTTTT.

This clonotype was counted many times. V gene TRBV7-3 combines with J gene TRBJ1-1, with TRBD1 as a possible D gene (5 bases). V shed 1 base and J shed 5 bases, with 11 bases lying between them. CDR3 length equals 14 residues. Germline V gene sequence: CDR1 SGHTA, CDR2 FQGTGA. Written as DNA, the CDR3 is TGTGCCAGCAGCTTAAGTGGGGGAGAAACTGAAGCTTTCTTT. Its protein is CASSLSGGETEAFF.

The sample holds many counts of this clonotype. The genes are TRBV28 and TRBJ2-2; D is tentatively TRBD1 or TRBD2 (5 bases each). CDR3 length equals 16 residues. The V end lost 6 bases, the J end lost 4 bases, and 18 bases lay between the germline ends. CDR1 MDHEN and CDR2 SYDVKM come from the germline V gene. CDR3 sequence reads: CASREGHMGSTGELFF. The DNA for the CDR3 is TGTGCCAGCAGAGAGGGGCATATGGGAAGCACCGGGGAGCTGTTTTTT.

At least ten counts were recorded for this clonotype. The chain employs TRBV11-3 and TRBJ2-7, with D unclear. Germline V gives CDR1 SGHNT, CDR2 YENEEA. Trimming left V 2 bases short and J 5 bases short, with 10 bases between. This CDR3 contains 13 residues. Here the CDR3 reads CASSLSQTHEQYF. For the CDR3, the DNA is TGTGCCAGCAGCTTATCACAGACCCACGAGCAGTACTTC.

This clonotype was detected ten times or more. The V call is TRBV28, the J call TRBJ1-4; TRBD1 might be the D (6 bases). Per the germline V gene, CDR1 is MDHEN and CDR2 is SYDVKM. Trimming cost V 3 bases and J 3 bases, with 11 bases left between them. This CDR3 has 15 residues. This CDR3 reads CASSLGAIANEKLFF. CDR3 in DNA: TGTGCCAGCAGTTTGGGGGCTATAGCTAATGAAAAACTGTTTTTT. Based on the CDR3 plus reference TRBV28 and TRBJ1-4, the full variable domain is DVKVTQSSRYLVKRTGEKVFLECVQDMDHENMFWYRQDPGLGLRLIYFSYDVKMKEKGDIPEGYSVSREKKERFSLILESASTNQTSMYLCASSLGAIANEKLFFGSGTQLSVL.

This clonotype was observed at least ten times. This chain uses TRBV12-3 or TRBV12-4 with TRBJ2-2; 11 nucleotides agree with TRBD2. V lost 5 bases and J lost 4; bases outside the gene matches: 6. This CDR3 spans 16 amino acids. The CDR3 DNA follows: TGTGCCAGCAGTAGGCTAGCGGGAGGCCTCACCGGGGAGCTGTTTTTT. This sequence encodes CASSRLAGGLTGELFF.

This clonotype has more than one count but fewer than ten. The rearrangement joins TRBV27 to TRBJ1-6; D gene uncertain. Germline V gene lookup returns CDR1 MNHEY and CDR2 SMNVEV (reference sequence). V lost 4 bases, J lost 7 bases, and 11 bases lay in between. The CDR3 length is 14 residues. This CDR3 is CASSSSRGNSPLHF. CDR3 coding DNA: TGTGCCAGCAGTTCCTCCCGGGGAAATTCACCCCTCCACTTT.

In its sample, this clonotype was seen many times. The rearrangement links TRBV20-1 to TRBJ2-1; a weak D match, TRBD2 (6 bases). CDR1 is DFQATT and CDR2 is SNEGSKA in the germline V gene (reference sequence). V shed 0 bases and J shed 7 bases, with 22 bases lying between them. The CDR3 has 17 residues. The DNA for the CDR3 is TGCAGTGCTAGAGATTCACGGGTAGTGGGAGGCCGGAATGAGCAGTTCTTC. Residues: CSARDSRVVGGRNEQFF.

Only a few counts were recorded for this clonotype. The rearrangement uses TRBV3-1 and TRBJ1-2, with D possibly being TRBD1 (6 bases). Germline CDR1 LGHDT, CDR2 YNNKEL (reference sequence). CDR3 length: 16 amino acids. The V end lost 5 bases, the J end lost 4 bases, and 20 bases lay between the germline ends. In nucleotides, the CDR3 is TGTGCCAGCAGCTTTCAGGACAGATCGTTGATCTATGGCTACACCTTC. Translated, it gives CASSFQDRSLIYGYTF.

The J gene is TRBJ2-1, the V gene TRBV20-1, with 9 nucleotides matching TRBD2. The CDR3 has 14 residues. Germline CDR1 DFQATT, CDR2 SNEGSKA (reference sequence). V was pared by 0 bases and J by 9 bases, with 6 bases of the junction left unmatched. The CDR3 bases are TGCAGTGCTAGAGAGGGGACTAGCTATGGTGAGCAGTTCTTC. This sequence encodes CSAREGTSYGEQFF.

This clonotype was counted at least ten times. V usage is TRBV7-2 and J usage is TRBJ2-1; D is unclear. The germline V and J ends were trimmed by 6 bases and 10 bases, with 10 bases remaining between them. Germline CDR1 and CDR2: SGHTA and FQGNSA. The CDR3 consists of 11 residues. The CDR3 DNA reads TGTGCCAGCAGAAGCCAGAGGGAGCAGTTCTTC. Translating it yields CASRSQREQFF.

This sequence joins TRBV20-1 and TRBJ2-2, with 10 bases fitting TRBD2. The ends lost 1 base at V and 7 bases at J; junction bases unmatched: 9. This CDR3 is 16 amino acids long. Germline V gene data show CDR1 as DFQATT and CDR2 as SNEGSKA (reference sequence). CDR3 bases: TGCAGTGCTAGAGCCAGCGGGAGGGCCGGCGGCGGGGAGCTGTTTTTT. This translates into CSARASGRAGGGELFF.

This clonotype was counted at least ten times. The V gene is TRBV5-1, the J gene TRBJ2-2, with TRBD1 identical over 10 bases. Losses at the gene ends were 4 bases for V and 6 bases for J; bases not matched to a gene: 0. CDR1 is SGHRS and CDR2 is YFSETQ in the germline V gene. The CDR3 runs to 13 residues. CDR3 protein: CASSGQGAGELFF. The CDR3 nucleotides are TGCGCCAGCAGCGGACAGGGGGCCGGGGAGCTGTTTTTT.

This clonotype was detected many times. The chain carries TRBV20-1 and TRBJ1-2; D gene uncertain. The CDR3 covers 12 residues. Per the germline V gene, CDR1 is DFQATT and CDR2 is SNEGSKA (reference sequence). Trimming removed 0 bases from V and 4 bases from J, with 6 bases in between. The CDR3 coding sequence is TGCAGTGCTAGAGACGGAAGCTATGGCTACACCTTC. It yields the protein CSARDGSYGYTF.